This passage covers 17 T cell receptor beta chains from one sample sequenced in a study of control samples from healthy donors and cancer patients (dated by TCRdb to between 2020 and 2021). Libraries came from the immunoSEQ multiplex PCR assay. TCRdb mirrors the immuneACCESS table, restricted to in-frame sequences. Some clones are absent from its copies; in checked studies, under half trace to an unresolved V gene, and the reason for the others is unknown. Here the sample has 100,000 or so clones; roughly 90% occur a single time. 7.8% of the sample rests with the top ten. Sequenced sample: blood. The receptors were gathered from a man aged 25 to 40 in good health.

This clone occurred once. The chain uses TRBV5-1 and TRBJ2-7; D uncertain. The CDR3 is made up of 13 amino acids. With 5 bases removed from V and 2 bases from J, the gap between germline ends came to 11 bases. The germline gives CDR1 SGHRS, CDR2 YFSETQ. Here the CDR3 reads CASSFSEPYEQYF. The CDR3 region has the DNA TGCGCCAGCAGTTTTTCGGAACCCTACGAGCAGTACTTC.

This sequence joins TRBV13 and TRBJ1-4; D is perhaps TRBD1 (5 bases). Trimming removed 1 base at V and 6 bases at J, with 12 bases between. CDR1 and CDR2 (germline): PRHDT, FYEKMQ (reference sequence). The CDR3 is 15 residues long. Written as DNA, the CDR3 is TGTGCCAGCAGCTTAGCGGGATCCAGGGATGAAAAACTGTTTTTT. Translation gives CASSLAGSRDEKLFF. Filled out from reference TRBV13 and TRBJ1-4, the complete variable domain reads AAGVIQSPRHLIKEKRETATLKCYPIPRHDTVYWYQQGPGQDPQFLISFYEKMQSDKGSIPDRFSAQQFSDYHSELNMSSLELGDSALYFCASSLAGSRDEKLFFGSGTQLSVL.

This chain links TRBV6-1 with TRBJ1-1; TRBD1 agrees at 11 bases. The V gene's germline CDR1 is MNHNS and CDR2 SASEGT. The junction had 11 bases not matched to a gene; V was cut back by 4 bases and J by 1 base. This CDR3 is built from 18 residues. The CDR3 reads CASSGRTGGMVANTEAFF. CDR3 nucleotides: TGTGCCAGCAGTGGCAGGACAGGGGGCATGGTGGCGAACACTGAAGCTTTCTTT.

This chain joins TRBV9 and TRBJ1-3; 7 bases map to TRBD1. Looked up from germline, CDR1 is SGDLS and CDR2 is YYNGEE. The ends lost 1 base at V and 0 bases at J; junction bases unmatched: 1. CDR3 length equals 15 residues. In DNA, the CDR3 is TGTGCCAGCAGCGTACAGGGGGGCTCTGGAAACACCATATATTTT. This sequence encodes CASSVQGGSGNTIYF.

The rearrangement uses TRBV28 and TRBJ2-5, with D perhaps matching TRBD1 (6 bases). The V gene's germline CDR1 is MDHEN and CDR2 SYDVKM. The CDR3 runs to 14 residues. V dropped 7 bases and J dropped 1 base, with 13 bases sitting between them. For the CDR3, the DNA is TGTGCCAGCACCCTTACAGGGTCCCAAGAGACCCAGTACTTC. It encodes CASTLTGSQETQYF.

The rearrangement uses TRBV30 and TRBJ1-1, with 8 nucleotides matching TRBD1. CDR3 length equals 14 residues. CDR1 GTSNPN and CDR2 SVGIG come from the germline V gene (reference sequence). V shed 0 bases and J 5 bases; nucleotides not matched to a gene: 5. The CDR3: CAWSVRDRKTEAFF. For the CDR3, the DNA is TGTGCCTGGAGTGTACGGGACAGGAAGACTGAAGCTTTCTTT.

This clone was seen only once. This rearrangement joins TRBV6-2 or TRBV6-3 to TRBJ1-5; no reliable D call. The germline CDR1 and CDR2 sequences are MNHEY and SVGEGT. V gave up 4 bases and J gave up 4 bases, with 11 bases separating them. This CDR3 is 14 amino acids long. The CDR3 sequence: CASSLLQWNQPQHF. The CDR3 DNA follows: TGTGCCAGCAGTTTGCTACAGTGGAATCAGCCCCAGCATTTT.

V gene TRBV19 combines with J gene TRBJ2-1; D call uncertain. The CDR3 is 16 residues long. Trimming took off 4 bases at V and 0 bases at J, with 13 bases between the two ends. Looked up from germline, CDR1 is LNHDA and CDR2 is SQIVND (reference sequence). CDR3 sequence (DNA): TGTGCCAGTAGTACCGATCCGAGCAGCTCCTACAATGAGCAGTTCTTC. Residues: CASSTDPSSSYNEQFF.

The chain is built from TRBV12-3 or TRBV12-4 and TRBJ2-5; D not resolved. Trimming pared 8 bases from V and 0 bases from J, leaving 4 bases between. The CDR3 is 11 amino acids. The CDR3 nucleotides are TGTGCCAGCTCGTACCAAGAGACCCAGTACTTC. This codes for CASSYQETQYF.

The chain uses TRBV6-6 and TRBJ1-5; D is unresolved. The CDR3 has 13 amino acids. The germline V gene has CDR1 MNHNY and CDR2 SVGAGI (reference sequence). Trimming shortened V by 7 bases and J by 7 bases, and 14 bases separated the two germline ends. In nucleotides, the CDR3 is TGTGCCAGCACCAAAGGAGGGAAACAGCCCCAGCATTTT. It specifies CASTKGGKQPQHF.

The CDR3 coding sequence is TGTGCCAGTAGTAAGCGGGGCGCGAATGGCTACACCTTC. It translates to CASSKRGANGYTF. The chain is built from TRBV19 and TRBJ1-2, with a possible D match to TRBD1 (5 bases). V was trimmed by 4 bases and J by 6 bases, leaving 12 bases between them. CDR1 and CDR2 (germline): LNHDA, SQIVND (reference sequence). This CDR3 region has 13 residues. The full variable domain, completed using reference TRBV19 and TRBJ1-2, is DGGITQSPKYLFRKEGQNVTLSCEQNLNHDAMYWYRQDPGQGLRLIYYSQIVNDFQKGDIAEGYSVSREKKESFPLTVTSAQKNPTAFYLCASSKRGANGYTFGSGTRLTVV.

Here the CDR3 reads CASSVGRGQGGYGYTF. The CDR3 region has the DNA TGTGCCAGCAGCGTAGGTCGGGGACAGGGAGGCTATGGCTACACCTTC. The J gene is TRBJ1-2, the V gene TRBV9; TRBD1 matches at 9 bases. The CDR3 is made up of 16 amino acids. J lost 4 bases, V lost 0 bases, and 7 bases had no gene match. Germline values: CDR1 SGDLS, CDR2 YYNGEE.

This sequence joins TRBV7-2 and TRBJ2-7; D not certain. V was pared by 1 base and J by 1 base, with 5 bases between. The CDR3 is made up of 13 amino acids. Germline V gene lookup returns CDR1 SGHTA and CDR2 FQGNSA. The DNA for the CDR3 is TGTGCCAGCAGCTTAGGGCTATCCTACGAGCAGTACGTC. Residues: CASSLGLSYEQYV.

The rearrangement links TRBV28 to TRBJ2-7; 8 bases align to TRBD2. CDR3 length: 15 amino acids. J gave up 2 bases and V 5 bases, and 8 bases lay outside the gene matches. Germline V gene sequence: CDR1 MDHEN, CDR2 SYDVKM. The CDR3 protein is CASSLASGSAYEQYF. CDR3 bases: TGTGCCAGCAGTCTAGCGAGCGGGAGCGCCTACGAGCAGTACTTC.

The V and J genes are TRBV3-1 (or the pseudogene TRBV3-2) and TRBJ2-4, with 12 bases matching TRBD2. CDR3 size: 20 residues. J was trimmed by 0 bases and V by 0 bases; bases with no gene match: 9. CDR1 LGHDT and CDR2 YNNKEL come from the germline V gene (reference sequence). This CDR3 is CASSQDSRLAGGLAKNIQYF. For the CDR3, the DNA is TGTGCCAGCAGCCAAGACTCTCGGCTAGCGGGAGGGCTAGCCAAAAACATTCAGTACTTC.

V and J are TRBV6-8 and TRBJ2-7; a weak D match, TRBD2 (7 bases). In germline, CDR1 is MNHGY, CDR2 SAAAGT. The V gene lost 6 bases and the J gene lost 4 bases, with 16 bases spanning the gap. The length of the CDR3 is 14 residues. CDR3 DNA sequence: TGTGCCAGCAGACCCCCGGGGGGCGGGTACGAGCAGTACTTC. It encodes CASRPPGGGYEQYF.

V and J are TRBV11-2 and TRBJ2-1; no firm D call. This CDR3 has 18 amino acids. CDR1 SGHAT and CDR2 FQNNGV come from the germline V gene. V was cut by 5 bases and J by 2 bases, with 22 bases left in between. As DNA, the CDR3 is TGTGCCAGCAGCCCTATTAGTCCCAGGCCCACCGCCTACAATGAGCAGTTCTTC. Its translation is CASSPISPRPTAYNEQFF. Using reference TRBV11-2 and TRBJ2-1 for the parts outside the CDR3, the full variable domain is EAGVAQSPRYKIIEKRQSVAFWCNPISGHATLYWYQQILGQGPKLLIQFQNNGVVDDSQLPKDRFSAERLKGVDSTLKIQPAKLEDSAVYLCASSPISPRPTAYNEQFFGPGTRLTVL.